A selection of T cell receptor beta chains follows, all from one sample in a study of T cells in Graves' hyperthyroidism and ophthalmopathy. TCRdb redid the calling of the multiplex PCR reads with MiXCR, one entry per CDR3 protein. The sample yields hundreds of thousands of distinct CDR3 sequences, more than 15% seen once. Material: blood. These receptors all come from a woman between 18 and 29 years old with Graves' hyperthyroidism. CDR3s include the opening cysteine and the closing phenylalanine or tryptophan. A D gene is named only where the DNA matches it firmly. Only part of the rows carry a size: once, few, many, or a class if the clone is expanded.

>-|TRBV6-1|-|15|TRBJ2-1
TGTGCCAGCAGTGGCGGGTCAAGACTTTACAATGAGCAGTTCTTC
CASSGGSRLYNEQFF
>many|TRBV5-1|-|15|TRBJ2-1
TGCGCCAGCAGCTCAGGGACGCTCCGTTACAATGAGCAGTTCTTC
CASSSGTLRYNEQFF
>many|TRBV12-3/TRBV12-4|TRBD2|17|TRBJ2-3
TGTGCCAGCAGTCCCCGGGTGGGGGGAGGGCCTTCGGATACGCAGTATTTT
CASSPRVGGGPSDTQYF
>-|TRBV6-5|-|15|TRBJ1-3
TGTGCCAGCAGTTACGGTCTGGTCTCTGGAAACACCATATATTTT
CASSYGLVSGNTIYF
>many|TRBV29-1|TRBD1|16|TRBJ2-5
TGCAGCGTTGGGACAGGGGCGAGAGGCGGCCAAGAGACCCAGTACTTC
CSVGTGARGGQETQYF
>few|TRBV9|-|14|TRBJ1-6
TGTGCCAGCAGCGTAGACCGAGTAAATTCACCCCTCCACTTT
CASSVDRVNSPLHF
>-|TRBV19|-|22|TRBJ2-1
TGTGCCAGTAGTACTCGGCCCCCGGGACCAATCGGGTTTGGTGCGCCACACAATGAGCAGTTCTTC
CASSTRPPGPIGFGAPHNEQFF
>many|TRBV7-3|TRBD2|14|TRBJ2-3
TGTGCCAGCAGCTTAGGCGGGAGCGCAGATACGCAGTATTTT
CASSLGGSADTQYF
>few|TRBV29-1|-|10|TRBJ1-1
TGCGGGGCGGAATGGACTGAAGCTTTCTTT
CGAEWTEAFF
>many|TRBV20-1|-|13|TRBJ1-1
TGCAGTGCTAGAGTGGGAGGGATCACTGAAGCTTTCTTT
CSARVGGITEAFF
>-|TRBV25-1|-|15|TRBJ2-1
TGTGCCAGCAGTGAATATGAATTCCCCTACAATGAGCAGTTCTTC
CASSEYEFPYNEQFF
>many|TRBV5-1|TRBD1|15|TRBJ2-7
TGCGCCAGCAGCCCATGGACAGGGGAAGTCGACGAGCAGTACTTC
CASSPWTGEVDEQYF
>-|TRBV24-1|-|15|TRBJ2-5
TGTGCCACCAGTGATTTCTTTGGGGGGCGCGAGACCCAGTACTTC
CATSDFFGGRETQYF
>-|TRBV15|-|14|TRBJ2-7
TGTGCCACCAGCAGAGATTGGGAAGCCTACGAGCAGTACTTC
CATSRDWEAYEQYF
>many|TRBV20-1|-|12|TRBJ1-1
TGCAGTGCTAGAGAAGGGGGGGGGGGAGCTTTCTTT
CSAREGGGGAFF
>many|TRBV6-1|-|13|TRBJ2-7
TGTGCCAGCAGTTTTCGGGGATCCTACGAGCAGTACTTC
CASSFRGSYEQYF
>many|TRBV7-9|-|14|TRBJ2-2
TGTGCCAGCAGGACAGACGGCCGCACCGGGGAGCTGTTTTTT
CASRTDGRTGELFF
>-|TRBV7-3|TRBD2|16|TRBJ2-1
TGTGCCAGCAGTGTGTCCCCGGGACTAGGTGGCAATGAGCAGTTCTTC
CASSVSPGLGGNEQFF
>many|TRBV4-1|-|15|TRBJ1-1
TGCGCCAGCAGCCGGACGGGGGGCGCGAACACTGAAGCTTTCTTT
CASSRTGGANTEAFF
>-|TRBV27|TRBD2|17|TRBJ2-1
TGTGCCAGCAGTTCAATTAGGAGCGGGAGAGGGGGCAATGAGCAGTTCTTC
CASSSIRSGRGGNEQFF
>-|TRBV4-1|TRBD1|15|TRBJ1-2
TGCGCCAGCAGCCAAGATGGACAGGGGGCGTGGGGCTACACCTTC
CASSQDGQGAWGYTF
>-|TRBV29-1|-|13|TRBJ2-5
TGCAGCGTTGACCTACAGGGAGGAGAGACCCAGTACTTC
CSVDLQGGETQYF
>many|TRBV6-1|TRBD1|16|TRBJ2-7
TGTGCCAGCAGTTCAATCGGACAGGGACGAGTGGGGGAGCAGTACTTC
CASSSIGQGRVGEQYF
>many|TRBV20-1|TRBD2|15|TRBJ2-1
TGCAGTGCTCTAGGACTAGCGGGGGTCTACAATGAGCAGTTCTTC
CSALGLAGVYNEQFF
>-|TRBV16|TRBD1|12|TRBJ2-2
TGTGCCAGCACACCGGGACAGGGGGAGCTGTTTTTT
CASTPGQGELFF
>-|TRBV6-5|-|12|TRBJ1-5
TGTGCCAGCAGTTACCGCGGGGGGGCCCAGCATTTT
CASSYRGGAQHF
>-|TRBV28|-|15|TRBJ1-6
TGTGCCAGCAGCCACGGGGGACGGAATAATTCACCCCTCCACTTT
CASSHGGRNNSPLHF
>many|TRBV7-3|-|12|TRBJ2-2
TGTGCCAGCAGCTTAAGGGCCGGGGAGCTGTTTTTT
CASSLRAGELFF
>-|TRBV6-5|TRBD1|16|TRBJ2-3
TGTGCCAGCAGTTACTCGAGGACAGGGGGCCCCGATACGCAGTATTTT
CASSYSRTGGPDTQYF
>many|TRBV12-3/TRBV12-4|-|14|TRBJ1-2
TGTGCCAGCAGTGTCGACTGGACAGCCTATGGCTACACCTTC
CASSVDWTAYGYTF
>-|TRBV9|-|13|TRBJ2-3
TGTGCCAGCAGCGTAGACATAGGACATACGCAGTATTTT
CASSVDIGHTQYF
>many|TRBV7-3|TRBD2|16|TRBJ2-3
TGTGCCAGCAGCTTATCGGAAACGGGAGGTGCAGATACGCAGTATTTT
CASSLSETGGADTQYF
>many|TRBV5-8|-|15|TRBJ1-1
TGTGCCAGCAGCTGGGAGGAGGGGTTGAACACTGAAGCTTTCTTT
CASSWEEGLNTEAFF
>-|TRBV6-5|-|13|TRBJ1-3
TGTGCCAGCAGTTCTCGGGGAGGGAACACCATATATTTT
CASSSRGGNTIYF
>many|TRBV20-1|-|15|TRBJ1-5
TGCAGTGCTAGAGGCGGAGGGGAGGGCAATCAGCCCCAGCATTTT
CSARGGGEGNQPQHF
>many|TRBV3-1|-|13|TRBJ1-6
TGTGCCAGTGACTCGGGAATAAATTCACCCCTCCACTTT
CASDSGINSPLHF
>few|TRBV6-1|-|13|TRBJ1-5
TGTGCCAGCAAAGTGGGGGGCAATCAGCCCCAGCATTTT
CASKVGGNQPQHF
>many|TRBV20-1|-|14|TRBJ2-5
TGCAGTGCTAGAGATTACAACAATTTGGAGACCCAGTACTTC
CSARDYNNLETQYF
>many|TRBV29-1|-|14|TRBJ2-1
TGCAGCGTTGATCCGGGAAGCTCCTACAATGAGCAGTTCTTC
CSVDPGSSYNEQFF
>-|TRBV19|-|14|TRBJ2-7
TGTGCCACCTCATTACAGGGCCCATCCTACGAGCAGTACTTC
CATSLQGPSYEQYF
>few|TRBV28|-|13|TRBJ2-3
TGTGCCACCTCGTGGGGAGTCAGAGATACGCAGTATTTT
CATSWGVRDTQYF
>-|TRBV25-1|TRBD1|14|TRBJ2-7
TGTGCCAGCAAAGGACAGGGGGCTTGGATCGAGCAGTACTTC
CASKGQGAWIEQYF
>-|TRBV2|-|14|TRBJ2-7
TGTGCCAGCAGTGAAGCCGGGGCCTCCTACGAGCAGTACTTC
CASSEAGASYEQYF
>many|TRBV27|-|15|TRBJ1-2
TGTGCCAGCAGTTTATATCGGGGGGTGGACTATGGCTACACCTTC
CASSLYRGVDYGYTF
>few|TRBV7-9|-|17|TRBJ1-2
TGTGCCAGCAGCTTAGCGTCCAATGAGTGGTGGAACTATGGCTACACCTTC
CASSLASNEWWNYGYTF
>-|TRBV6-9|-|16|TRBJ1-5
TGTGCCAGCAGTTCCACCCGGGACTTCAGTGGGCAGCCCCAGCATTTT
CASSSTRDFSGQPQHF
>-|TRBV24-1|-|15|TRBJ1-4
TGTGCCACCAGTGATGGGGGCACAACTAATGAAAAACTGTTTTTT
CATSDGGTTNEKLFF
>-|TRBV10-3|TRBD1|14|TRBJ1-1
TGTGCCATCAGTGATGCGACAGGGGTTACTGAAGCTTTCTTT
CAISDATGVTEAFF
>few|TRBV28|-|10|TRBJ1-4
TGTGCCAGCGGCCAGCGCAAACTGTTTTTT
CASGQRKLFF